Following are 7 T cell receptor beta chains from one sample sequenced in a study of cytomegalovirus exposure and HLA in healthy donors. The PCR employed 60 Vbeta primers together with 13 Jbeta primers. The protocol was immunoSEQ multiplex PCR, while the TCRdb copy is restricted to in-frame clones and leaves out a portion. The repertoire holds over 95,000 clones, with 74% as singletons. The sequencing sample was made of PBMCs. These receptors came from a human donor in good health.

The gene calls are TRBV11-2 and TRBJ2-7; D perhaps matches TRBD1 (6 bases). V lost 1 base and J 2 bases, leaving 9 bases between the germline ends. Looked up from germline, CDR1 is SGHAT and CDR2 is FQNNGV. The CDR3 totals 14 residues. The CDR3, as DNA: TGTGCCAGCAGCTTAGTAAGGGGGACCTACGAGCAGTACTTC. Translating gives CASSLVRGTYEQYF.

The sample holds a few counts of this clone. V gene TRBV27 combines with J gene TRBJ1-5, with 9 bases aligning to TRBD1. This CDR3 region has 18 residues. V shed 4 bases and J 1 base; nucleotides not matched to a gene: 11. The germline gives CDR1 MNHEY, CDR2 SMNVEV (reference sequence). The CDR3 DNA is TGTGCCAGCAGTTCTCATCGGGGACAGGGTGCCAGCAATCAGCCCCAGCATTTT. This codes for CASSSHRGQGASNQPQHF.

This rearrangement joins TRBV25-1 to TRBJ2-1; maybe TRBD2 (6 bases). V was pared by 7 bases and J by 5 bases, with 21 bases between. Germline assignment: CDR1 MGHDK and CDR2 SYGVNS. This CDR3 contains 16 residues. The CDR3 loop reads CASTDVRRASDNEQFF. DNA for the CDR3: TGTGCCAGCACGGATGTAAGGAGGGCCTCAGACAATGAGCAGTTCTTC.

This chain uses TRBV29-1 with TRBJ2-2; tentative D call: TRBD1 (6 bases). Trimming shortened V by 2 bases and J by 6 bases, and 13 bases separated the two germline ends. Per the germline V gene, CDR1 is SQVTM and CDR2 is ANQGSEA. This CDR3 is built from 14 residues. DNA of the CDR3: TGCAGCGTTGAAAGTTGGGGGCGCGCCGGGGAGCTGTTTTTT. The encoded protein is CSVESWGRAGELFF.

This clone was counted a single time. The V and J genes are TRBV19 and TRBJ2-3; no reliable D call. CDR3 length: 14 residues. CDR1 and CDR2 (germline): LNHDA, SQIVND (reference sequence). Trimming removed 3 bases at V and 2 bases at J, with 9 bases between. The CDR3 reads CASSMPPNTDTQYF. The CDR3 nucleotides read TGTGCCAGTAGTATGCCGCCTAACACAGATACGCAGTATTTT.

The chain links TRBV30 to TRBJ2-3; no firm D call. Trimming removed 7 bases at V and 0 bases at J, with 11 bases between. The CDR3 has 13 amino acids. Looked up from germline, CDR1 is GTSNPN and CDR2 is SVGIG (reference sequence). The CDR3 DNA is TGTGCCTCCACTCCTACTAGCACAGATACGCAGTATTTT. This translates into CASTPTSTDTQYF.

The chain combines TRBV27 with TRBJ2-7, with D perhaps matching TRBD2 (6 bases). The germline CDR1 and CDR2 sequences are MNHEY and SMNVEV (reference sequence). The V end was cut by 2 bases, the J end by 4 bases, with 12 bases between. The CDR3 consists of 14 residues. CDR3: CASSLAGYVYEQYF. The CDR3, as DNA: TGTGCCAGCAGTTTAGCGGGATATGTTTACGAGCAGTACTTC.